The 28 T cell receptor beta chains given below trace back to one sample, sequenced in a study of Ad26.COV2.S vaccination and SARS-CoV-2 variants. Specified treatment: around 19 received Ad26.COV2.S at low or high dose, single or two shots; several received placebo; per-sample allocation not given. Collection of the samples took place on day 63 after the first injection of vaccine or placebo. The assay was immunoSEQ multiplex PCR, and TCRdb's table has in-frame clones only and misses some. Here the sample spans hundreds of thousands of clones, roughly 89% being singletons. The sample was peripheral blood, taken in a trial of Ad26.COV2.S vaccine versus placebo. Every receptor here comes from a person between 18 and 59 years old who received the Ad26.COV2.S COVID-19 vaccine or a placebo.

This clone was counted between two and nine times. The chain carries TRBV29-1 and TRBJ1-1; D call uncertain. The V gene lost 6 bases and the J gene lost 4 bases, with 9 bases spanning the gap. The CDR3 spans 11 residues. Germline V gene lookup returns CDR1 SQVTM and CDR2 ANQGSEA. CDR3 region: CSVNSGTEAFF. The DNA for the CDR3 is TGCAGCGTAAATAGTGGCACTGAAGCTTTCTTT.

This clone was counted only a few times. V usage is TRBV10-1 and J usage is TRBJ1-5; the match to TRBD1 covers 12 bases. CDR1 and CDR2 from the germline V gene are WNHNN and SYGVQD (reference sequence). V lost 6 bases, J lost 5 bases, and 5 bases stayed unmatched. The CDR3 sequence is 15 residues long. The CDR3 is CASRWDRGRYQPQHF. CDR3 nucleotide sequence: TGCGCCAGCAGATGGGACAGGGGGCGGTATCAGCCCCAGCATTTT.

The chain has TRBV19 and TRBJ1-2; D call uncertain. The germline gives CDR1 LNHDA, CDR2 SQIVND (reference sequence). This CDR3 is 17 amino acids long. The V and J ends lost 6 bases and 1 base respectively, with 21 bases between them. The CDR3 is CASSRKSVPILNYGYTF. The CDR3 coding sequence is TGTGCCAGTAGCCGCAAGTCCGTCCCGATACTTAACTATGGCTACACCTTC. The whole variable domain, filled in from reference TRBV19 and TRBJ1-2, reads DGGITQSPKYLFRKEGQNVTLSCEQNLNHDAMYWYRQDPGQGLRLIYYSQIVNDFQKGDIAEGYSVSREKKESFPLTVTSAQKNPTAFYLCASSRKSVPILNYGYTFGSGTRLTVV.

V usage is TRBV7-9 and J usage is TRBJ1-6, with a tentative D call TRBD1 (5 bases). The germline V gene encodes CDR1 SEHNR and CDR2 FQNEAQ (reference sequence). The CDR3 contains 16 residues. V dropped 5 bases and J dropped 7 bases, with 18 bases sitting between them. The CDR3 coding sequence is TGTGCCAGCAGCCCAGTTCCCCGGGACGGGAATTCACCCCTCCACTTT. Translation gives CASSPVPRDGNSPLHF.

The chain links TRBV2 to TRBJ2-1; tentative D call: TRBD2 (7 bases). Trimming left V 4 bases short and J 10 bases short, with 11 bases between. The CDR3 consists of 12 residues. Looked up from germline, CDR1 is SNHLY and CDR2 is FYNNEI. The CDR3 sequence: CASSGRGGEQFF. For the CDR3, the DNA is TGTGCCAGCAGTGGGAGGGGGGGAGAGCAGTTCTTC. Looking up the rest from reference TRBV2 and TRBJ2-1 gives the full variable domain: EPEVTQTPSHQVTQMGQEVILRCVPISNHLYFYWYRQILGQKVEFLVSFYNNEISEKSEIFDDQFSVERPDGSNFTLKIRSTKLEDSAMYFCASSGRGGEQFFGPGTRLTVL.

The chain employs TRBV20-1 and TRBJ2-2; no clear D gene. V gave up 3 bases and J gave up 3 bases, with 5 bases separating them. Germline CDR1 DFQATT, CDR2 SNEGSKA (reference sequence). The CDR3 sequence is 12 residues long. CDR3 sequence (DNA): TGCAGTGCTAGTAAGGACACCGGGGAGCTGTTTTTT. Translation gives CSASKDTGELFF.

The rearrangement links TRBV13 to TRBJ2-5; D is perhaps TRBD2 (6 bases). The CDR3 is made up of 13 amino acids. V lost 5 bases to trimming and J lost 6 bases, with 13 bases between them. Germline V gives CDR1 PRHDT, CDR2 FYEKMQ (reference sequence). CDR3 bases: TGTGCCAGCAGCAGGACCGGGGGAAAGACCCAGTACTTC. Its protein product is CASSRTGGKTQYF.

The chain uses TRBV30 and TRBJ1-1; weak D call: TRBD1 (5 bases). Germline V gene sequence: CDR1 GTSNPN, CDR2 SVGIG (reference sequence). V was pared by 5 bases and J by 5 bases, with 18 bases between. The CDR3 sequence is 14 residues long. The CDR3 region has the DNA TGTGCCTGGGGGGGTTTCGGGTTGTGGACTGAAGCTTTCTTT. Protein: CAWGGFGLWTEAFF.

The chain joins TRBV4-2 to TRBJ2-3; possibly TRBD1 for D (6 bases). The germline V gene encodes CDR1 LGHNA and CDR2 YNFKEQ. V was trimmed by 5 bases and J by 6 bases, leaving 18 bases between them. CDR3 length: 15 amino acids. CDR3 amino acids: CASSVWTEEVDTQYF. The DNA for the CDR3 is TGTGCCAGCAGCGTTTGGACAGAGGAGGTGGATACGCAGTATTTT.

The rearrangement joins TRBV15 to TRBJ1-1, with D possibly being TRBD1 (5 bases). Trimming removed 3 bases from V and 4 bases from J, with 12 bases in between. Germline CDR1 reads LNHNV; CDR2 reads YYDKDF (reference sequence). This CDR3 region has 14 residues. The CDR3 DNA reads TGTGCCACCAGCAGCAGGGATAGGGGCACTGAAGCTTTCTTT. Amino acids: CATSSRDRGTEAFF.

The chain employs TRBV9 and TRBJ2-6; D is uncertain. The germline V gene has CDR1 SGDLS and CDR2 YYNGEE. The CDR3 runs to 15 residues. V lost 0 bases, J lost 2 bases, and 6 bases lay in between. The CDR3, as DNA: TGTGCCAGCAGCGTAGGTGGGGCTGGGGCCAACGTCCTGACTTTC. Translating gives CASSVGGAGANVLTF.

In regard to this clone: Other DNA sequences in the same sample also yield this CDR3. The CDR3 sequence is CASSLATGVAKNIQYF. DNA for the CDR3: TGTGCCAGCAGTTTAGCCACAGGGGTAGCCAAAAACATTCAGTACTTC. The genes are TRBV28 and TRBJ2-4; 7 nucleotides match TRBD1. This CDR3 contains 16 residues. The V gene's germline CDR1 is MDHEN and CDR2 SYDVKM. Trimming cost V 2 bases and J 0 bases; bases outside gene matches: 4.

J is TRBJ1-5 and V is TRBV19; TRBD1 agrees at 11 bases. This CDR3 comprises 17 residues. CDR1 LNHDA and CDR2 SQIVND come from the germline V gene (reference sequence). V gave up 5 bases and J gave up 4 bases; unmatched junction bases: 10. CDR3 DNA sequence: TGTGCCAGTAGTTTTTATTCGGGACAGGGGGATAATCAGCCCCAGCATTTT. Protein sequence: CASSFYSGQGDNQPQHF.

The V and J genes are TRBV13 and TRBJ1-1, with D perhaps TRBD1 (5 bases). CDR1 PRHDT and CDR2 FYEKMQ come from the germline V gene (reference sequence). The CDR3 has 14 residues. Trimming shortened V by 5 bases and J by 0 bases, and 10 bases separated the two germline ends. The DNA of the CDR3 is TGTGCCAGCAGCCATAGGGACGTGAACACTGAAGCTTTCTTT. Amino acids: CASSHRDVNTEAFF. Together with reference TRBV13 and TRBJ1-1, the CDR3 gives the full variable domain: AAGVIQSPRHLIKEKRETATLKCYPIPRHDTVYWYQQGPGQDPQFLISFYEKMQSDKGSIPDRFSAQQFSDYHSELNMSSLELGDSALYFCASSHRDVNTEAFFGQGTRLTVV.

This chain joins TRBV5-1 and TRBJ2-5; a weak D match, TRBD1 (5 bases). Trimming took off 5 bases at V and 2 bases at J, with 13 bases between the two ends. The CDR3 covers 14 residues. Per germline, CDR1 SGHRS and CDR2 YFSETQ. This CDR3 is CASSPDSEQETQYF. CDR3 bases: TGCGCCAGCAGTCCCGACAGCGAACAAGAGACCCAGTACTTC.

This clone was observed a few times. This chain joins TRBV15 and TRBJ1-2; D gene unclear. The germline V gene has CDR1 LNHNV and CDR2 YYDKDF (reference sequence). Trimming removed 0 bases from V and 7 bases from J, with 9 bases in between. This CDR3 is 13 amino acids long. Written as DNA, the CDR3 is TGTGCCACCAGCAGAGATCCGGGGAGTGGCTACACCTTC. Its translation is CATSRDPGSGYTF.

The chain recombines TRBV5-3 with TRBJ2-7; tentatively, D is TRBD1 or TRBD2 (5 bases each). TRBV5-3 is known as an ORF, though its function is uncertain. V was clipped by 5 bases and J by 6 bases, with 15 bases between them. This CDR3 region has 13 residues. The CDR3 spells CARSGDPRVEQYV. Written as DNA, the CDR3 is TGTGCCAGAAGTGGGGACCCCAGGGTCGAGCAGTACGTC.

This clone was detected once. The chain employs TRBV20-1 and TRBJ1-2; 7 nucleotides agree with TRBD1. This CDR3 spans 13 amino acids. The V segment lost 3 bases and the J segment 4 bases; nucleotides outside the gene matches: 5. CDR1 DFQATT and CDR2 SNEGSKA come from the germline V gene (reference sequence). The CDR3 here is CSASSDRSYGYTF. The DNA of the CDR3 is TGCAGTGCTAGTTCGGACAGGAGCTATGGCTACACCTTC.

A remark on this clone: The sample holds other DNA sequences that translate to the same CDR3. This sequence joins TRBV28 and TRBJ1-3; 7 bases fit TRBD1. From germline, CDR1 is MDHEN and CDR2 SYDVKM. CDR3 length equals 13 residues. V trimming: 5 bases; J trimming: 2 bases; junction bases outside the gene matches: 0. This chain's CDR3 is CASSGQAGNTIYF. The CDR3 coding sequence is TGTGCCAGCAGTGGACAGGCTGGAAACACCATATATTTT.

This chain joins TRBV5-1 and TRBJ1-1; D is undetermined. The CDR3 is 17 residues long. V lost 4 bases, J lost 1 base, and 20 bases lay in between. The germline CDR1 and CDR2 sequences are SGHRS and YFSETQ. CDR3 DNA sequence: TGCGCCAGCAGCCTAACGGGGATCCTGGGGTGGAACACTGAAGCTTTCTTT. This sequence encodes CASSLTGILGWNTEAFF. The variable domain in full, with the rest retrieved from reference TRBV5-1 and TRBJ1-1, is KAGVTQTPRYLIKTRGQQVTLSCSPISGHRSVSWYQQTPGQGLQFLFEYFSETQRNKGNFPGRFSGRQFSNSRSEMNVSTLELGDSALYLCASSLTGILGWNTEAFFGQGTRLTVV.

The chain recombines TRBV5-1 with TRBJ1-3; TRBD1 is a possible D gene (6 bases). Germline CDR1 and CDR2: SGHRS and YFSETQ. The CDR3 spans 13 residues. The ends were cut back, 4 bases at V and 5 bases at J, with 10 bases in the middle. CDR3 residues: CASSPTGRNTIYF. CDR3 nucleotide sequence: TGCGCCAGCAGCCCGACAGGTCGAAACACCATATATTTT.

The rearrangement uses TRBV12-3 or TRBV12-4 and TRBJ1-1; the D gene is possibly TRBD1 (6 bases). The CDR3 is 12 residues long. The V end lost 6 bases, the J end lost 9 bases, and 14 bases lay between the germline ends. CDR3 sequence reads: CASSQQGGKAFF. CDR3 nucleotides: TGTGCCAGCAGCCAACAGGGCGGGAAAGCTTTCTTT.

The chain couples TRBV5-1 to TRBJ1-1; D not certain. Germline CDR1 is SGHRS and CDR2 is YFSETQ. V lost 0 bases, J lost 0 bases, and 15 bases lay in between. CDR3 length: 17 amino acids. The CDR3 DNA reads as TGCGCCAGCAGCTTGGCCCCCTTACAGACAATGAACACTGAAGCTTTCTTT. Translation gives CASSLAPLQTMNTEAFF.

The J gene is TRBJ1-1, the V gene TRBV19, with 9 bases lining up with TRBD1. CDR3 length: 16 residues. CDR1 is LNHDA, CDR2 SQIVND, per germline (reference sequence). J gave up 4 bases and V 4 bases, and 10 bases lay outside the gene matches. In DNA, the CDR3 is TGTGCCAGTAGTAGTCTCCCGGGACAGGGCCCCACTGAAGCTTTCTTT. The encoded protein is CASSSLPGQGPTEAFF.

V gene TRBV12-2 combines with J gene TRBJ1-3. TRBV12-2 is labeled a pseudogene. This CDR3 region has 14 residues. The CDR3 here is CASRFEVSGNTIYF. The CDR3 DNA is TGTGCAAGTCGCTTTGAGGTCTCTGGAAACACCATATATTTT.

This clone was counted a single time. This chain connects TRBV7-9 to TRBJ1-5, with TRBD1 as a possible D gene (5 bases). Germline values: CDR1 SEHNR, CDR2 FQNEAQ (reference sequence). There are 14 residues in the CDR3. The V end lost 3 bases, the J end lost 7 bases, and 13 bases lay between the germline ends. The CDR3 reads CASSFAVGGQPQHF. The CDR3, as DNA: TGTGCCAGCAGCTTCGCCGTGGGGGGACAGCCCCAGCATTTT.

As regards this clone: The same CDR3 can be traced to other DNA sequences in this sample. This rearrangement joins TRBV30 to TRBJ1-1; D gene ambiguous. V was shortened by 0 bases and J by 1 base, with 6 bases between the two germline ends. CDR3 size: 13 residues. Germline-derived CDR1 and CDR2 are GTSNPN and SVGIG (reference sequence). For the CDR3, the DNA is TGTGCCTGGAGTGTCCAGGAGAACACTGAAGCTTTCTTT. It codes for CAWSVQENTEAFF.

This chain connects TRBV6-5 to TRBJ1-2; possibly TRBD1 for D (5 bases). V shed 2 bases and J shed 8 bases, with 12 bases lying between them. This CDR3 spans 13 amino acids. Germline CDR1 and CDR2: MNHEY and SVGAGI. The CDR3 DNA sequence: TGTGCCAGCAGTTACAGGGCAGGGCAAGGCTACACCTTC. It is translated as CASSYRAGQGYTF.